This T cell receptor (beta chain) emerged from a study of cytomegalovirus exposure and HLA in healthy donors. The CDR3 sequence is 16 residues long. In germline, CDR1 is SGDLS, CDR2 YYNGEE. Unmatched junction bases numbered 3, after V lost 2 bases and J lost 2 bases. Overall study findings and caveats: TRBV6-2, TRBV6-3 and other indistinguishable V segments were excluded. The authors later linked a missense DCLRE1C variant to TCR beta V- and J-gene trimming.

For this clone: Its antigen remains unidentified.

PCR primers comprised 60 Vbeta and 13 Jbeta primers. The data were produced by immunoSEQ multiplex PCR, yet TCRdb's version contains in-frame clones alone and is incomplete. Seen in this sample are some 130,000 clones; the ten most common clones hold 1.5% to 2%. The clonotype originates from a woman between 40 and 55 years old in good health and CMV-seropositive. The chain employs TRBV9 and TRBJ2-2; the match to TRBD2 covers 10 bases. Sequencing was carried out using PBMCs. This CDR3 reads CASSVSGRVNTGELFF. In nucleotides, the CDR3 is TGTGCCAGCAGCGTGAGCGGGAGGGTCAACACCGGGGAGCTGTTTTTT.